These T cell receptor beta chains were read from a single sample in a study of T-cell reconstitution after alpha-beta-depleted transplantation in children. A single record per CDR3 protein comes from TCRdb applying MiXCR to the PCR reads. The data hold approximately 490,000 distinct CDR3 sequences, with over 9.5% observed a single time. The material was PBMCs, obtained before TCRalphabeta/CD19-depleted stem cell transplant. Receptors were obtained from a child aged 2-9 years with inherited bone marrow failure, due to receive a stem cell transplant. CDR3s include the opening cysteine and the closing phenylalanine or tryptophan. Fields, in order: clone size, D gene, V gene, J gene, CDR3 protein, CDR3 DNA. The D gene is left open where the match is weak. Part of the rows lack a size; the others show once, few, many or a class for expanded clones.

>few|-|TRBV4-3|TRBJ2-7
CASSQGWDGPYEQYF
TGCGCCAGCAGCCAAGGTTGGGACGGTCCCTACGAGCAGTACTTC
>few|TRBD2|TRBV5-1|TRBJ2-7
CASSLSLAGLYEQYF
TGCGCCAGCAGCTTGTCTCTAGCGGGACTCTACGAGCAGTACTTC
>many|TRBD2|TRBV15|TRBJ2-1
CATSRPTSGGWNEQFF
TGTGCCACCAGCCGACCGACTAGCGGGGGCTGGAATGAGCAGTTCTTC
>many|-|TRBV5-1|TRBJ1-4
CASSLAPNSGPNEKLFF
TGCGCCAGCAGCTTGGCCCCGAACAGCGGGCCTAATGAAAAACTGTTTTTT
>-|-|TRBV20-1|TRBJ2-1
CSASGGHLLNNEQFF
TGCAGTGCTAGTGGGGGACATCTGTTGAACAATGAGCAGTTCTTC
>many|-|TRBV20-1|TRBJ2-1
CSATSILGHEQFF
TGCAGTGCTACGTCCATATTGGGCCATGAGCAGTTCTTC
>many|-|TRBV28|TRBJ2-1
CASSLWLTSSYNEQFF
TGTGCCAGCAGTTTATGGCTGACAAGCTCCTACAATGAGCAGTTCTTC
>many|TRBD1|TRBV6-5|TRBJ1-5
CASSYSGGPGNQPQHF
TGTGCCAGCAGTTACTCAGGGGGCCCGGGTAATCAGCCCCAGCATTTT
>many|TRBD1|TRBV11-2|TRBJ2-1
CASSPRGLDSYNEQFF
TGTGCCAGCAGCCCAAGGGGGCTAGATTCCTACAATGAGCAGTTCTTC
>-|-|TRBV7-6|TRBJ1-1
CASSLGEGQQAFF
TGTGCTAGCAGCTTAGGGGAGGGGCAGCAAGCTTTCTTT
>-|TRBD2|TRBV20-1|TRBJ2-1
CSTSWGTSFNEQFF
TGCAGTACCTCCTGGGGGACTAGCTTCAATGAGCAGTTCTTC
>-|TRBD1|TRBV19|TRBJ1-6
CASNEDRDRNSPLHF
TGTGCCAGTAACGAAGACCGGGACAGGAATTCACCCCTCCACTTT
>many|-|TRBV4-2|TRBJ1-3
CASSQKQGPSSGNTIYF
TGTGCCAGCAGCCAAAAGCAGGGACCCTCCTCTGGAAACACCATATATTTT
>many|-|TRBV6-2/TRBV6-3|TRBJ1-5
CASSYSIEFNDQPQHF
TGTGCCAGCAGTTACTCGATAGAATTTAACGATCAGCCCCAGCATTTT
>many|-|TRBV4-2|TRBJ1-1
CASSRDQGFGNTEAFF
TGTGCCAGCAGCCGAGACCAGGGTTTTGGGAACACTGAAGCTTTCTTT
>many|TRBD1|TRBV11-2|TRBJ2-2
CASSFWVWGQPNTGELFF
TGTGCCAGCAGCTTTTGGGTTTGGGGACAGCCGAACACCGGGGAGCTGTTTTTT
>-|-|TRBV7-9|TRBJ2-7
CASSFEDTAYEQYF
TGTGCCAGCAGCTTCGAGGACACGGCCTACGAGCAGTACTTC